Described below is a single TCR beta chain sequence and its context. As yet, its antigen is unknown. These data are taken from a study of cytomegalovirus exposure and HLA in healthy donors. Broader study findings: Cytomegalovirus-associated TCR beta chains were listed, numbering approximately 150. Among CMV-associated TCR beta chains, most appeared HLA-restricted in a later analysis. According to a later analysis, donors in an Asian-associated ancestry cluster reportedly had fewer N-insertions than the roughly 670-donor mean.

PCR was performed using 60 Vbeta and 13 Jbeta primers. Some clones are missing from TCRdb's copy, which holds only in-frame ones; the method was immunoSEQ multiplex PCR. This sample carries roughly 100,000 clones, over 60% of them seen once, and the ten largest clones take approximately 5%. The V gene's germline CDR1 is SEHNR and CDR2 FQNEAQ (reference sequence). The V end lost 5 bases, the J end lost 0 bases, and 20 bases lay between the germline ends. CDR3 length equals 17 residues. This receptor was obtained from a woman aged 18-35 years in good health and CMV-seropositive. The V and J genes are TRBV7-9 and TRBJ2-7; TRBD2 is a possible D gene (5 bases). The material sequenced was PBMCs. The CDR3 loop is CASSVTFSEMSSYEQYF. The CDR3 coding sequence is TGTGCCAGCAGCGTGACGTTTAGCGAAATGAGCTCCTACGAGCAGTACTTC.